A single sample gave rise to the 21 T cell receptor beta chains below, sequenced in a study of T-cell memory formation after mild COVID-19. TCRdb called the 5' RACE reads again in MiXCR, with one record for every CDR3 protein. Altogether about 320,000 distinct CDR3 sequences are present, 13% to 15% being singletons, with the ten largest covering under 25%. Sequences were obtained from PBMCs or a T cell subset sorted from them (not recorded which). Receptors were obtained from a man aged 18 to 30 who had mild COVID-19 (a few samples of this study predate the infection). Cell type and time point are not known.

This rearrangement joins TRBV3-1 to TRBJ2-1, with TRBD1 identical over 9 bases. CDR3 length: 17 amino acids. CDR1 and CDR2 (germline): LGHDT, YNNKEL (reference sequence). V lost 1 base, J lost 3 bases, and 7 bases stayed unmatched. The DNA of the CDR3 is TGTGCCAGCAGCCAAGCTGGGCCGGGACAGGGCTACAATGAGCAGTTCTTC. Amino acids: CASSQAGPGQGYNEQFF.

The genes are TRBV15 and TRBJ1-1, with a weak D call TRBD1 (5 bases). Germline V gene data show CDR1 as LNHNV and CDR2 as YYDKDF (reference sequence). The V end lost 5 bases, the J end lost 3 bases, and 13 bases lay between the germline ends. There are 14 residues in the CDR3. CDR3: CATSRSGGDTEAFF. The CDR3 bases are TGTGCCACCAGCCGGTCCGGGGGGGACACTGAAGCTTTCTTT.

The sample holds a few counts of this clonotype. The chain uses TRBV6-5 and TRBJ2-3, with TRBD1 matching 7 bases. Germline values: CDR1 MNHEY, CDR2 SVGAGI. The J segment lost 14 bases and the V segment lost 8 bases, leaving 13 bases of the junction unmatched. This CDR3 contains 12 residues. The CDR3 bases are TGTGCCAGCGCTCCGGGGACAGTACGTTTGTATTTT. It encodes CASAPGTVRLYF.

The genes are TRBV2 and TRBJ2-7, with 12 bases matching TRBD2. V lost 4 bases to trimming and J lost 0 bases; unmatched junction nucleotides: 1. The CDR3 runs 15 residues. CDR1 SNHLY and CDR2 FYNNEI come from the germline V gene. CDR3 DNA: TGTGCCAGCAGTGGACTAGCGGGGGCCTCCTACGAGCAGTACTTC. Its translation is CASSGLAGASYEQYF. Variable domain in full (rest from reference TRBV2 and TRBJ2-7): EPEVTQTPSHQVTQMGQEVILRCVPISNHLYFYWYRQILGQKVEFLVSFYNNEISEKSEIFDDQFSVERPDGSNFTLKIRSTKLEDSAMYFCASSGLAGASYEQYFGPGTRLTVT.

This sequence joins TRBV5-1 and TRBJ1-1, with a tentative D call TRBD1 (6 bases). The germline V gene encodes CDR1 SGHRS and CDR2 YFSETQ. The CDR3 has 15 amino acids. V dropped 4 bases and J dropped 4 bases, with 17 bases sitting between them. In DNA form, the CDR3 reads TGCGCCAGCAGCGTCGAGGGGGGTGGGAGCACTGAAGCTTTCTTT. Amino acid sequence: CASSVEGGGSTEAFF.

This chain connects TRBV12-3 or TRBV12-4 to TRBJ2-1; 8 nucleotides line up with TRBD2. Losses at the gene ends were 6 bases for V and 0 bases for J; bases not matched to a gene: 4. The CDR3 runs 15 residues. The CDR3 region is CASSGGESSYNEQFF. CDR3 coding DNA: TGTGCCAGCAGCGGGGGGGAGAGCTCCTACAATGAGCAGTTCTTC.

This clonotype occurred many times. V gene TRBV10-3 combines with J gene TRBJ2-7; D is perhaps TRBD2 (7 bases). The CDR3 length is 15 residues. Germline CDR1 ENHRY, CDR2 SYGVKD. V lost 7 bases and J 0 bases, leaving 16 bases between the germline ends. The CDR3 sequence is CAITRGGASSYEQYF. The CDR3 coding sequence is TGTGCCATCACCCGTGGGGGGGCGAGCTCCTACGAGCAGTACTTC.

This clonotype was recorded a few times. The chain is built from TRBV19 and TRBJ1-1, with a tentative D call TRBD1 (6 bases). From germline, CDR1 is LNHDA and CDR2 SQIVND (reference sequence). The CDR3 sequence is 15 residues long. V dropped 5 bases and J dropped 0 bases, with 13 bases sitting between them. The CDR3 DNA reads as TGTGCCAGTAGTCTCCAGGGGACCATGAACACTGAAGCTTTCTTT. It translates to CASSLQGTMNTEAFF.

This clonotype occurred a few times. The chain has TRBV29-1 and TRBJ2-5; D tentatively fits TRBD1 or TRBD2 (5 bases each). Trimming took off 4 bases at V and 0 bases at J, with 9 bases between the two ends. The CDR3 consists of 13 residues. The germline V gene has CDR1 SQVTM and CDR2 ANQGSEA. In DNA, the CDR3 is TGCAGCGTTGCCGGGGCGCACCAAGAGACCCAGTACTTC. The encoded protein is CSVAGAHQETQYF.

CDR3 loop: CASSSYRDRGNGYTF. Written as DNA, the CDR3 is TGTGCCAGCAGTTCTTACCGGGACAGGGGTAATGGCTACACCTTC. The gene calls are TRBV27 and TRBJ1-2; 10 nucleotides line up with TRBD1. The trim removed 4 bases at V and 6 bases at J, leaving 8 bases unmatched. Germline V gene sequence: CDR1 MNHEY, CDR2 SMNVEV (reference sequence). The CDR3 spans 15 residues.

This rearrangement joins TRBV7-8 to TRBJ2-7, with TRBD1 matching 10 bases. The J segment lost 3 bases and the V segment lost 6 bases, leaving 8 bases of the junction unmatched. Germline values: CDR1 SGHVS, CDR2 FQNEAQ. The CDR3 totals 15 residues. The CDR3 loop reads CASSSPGTGDYEQYV. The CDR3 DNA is TGTGCCAGCAGTTCCCCTGGGACAGGGGACTACGAGCAGTACGTC.

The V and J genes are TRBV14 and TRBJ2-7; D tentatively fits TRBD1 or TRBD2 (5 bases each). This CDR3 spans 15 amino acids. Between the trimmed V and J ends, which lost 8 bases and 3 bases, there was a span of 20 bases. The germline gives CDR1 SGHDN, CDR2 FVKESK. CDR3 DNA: TGTGCCAGCGCCCCGGGCCAGGGAGCGGTCTACGAGCAGTACGTC. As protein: CASAPGQGAVYEQYV.

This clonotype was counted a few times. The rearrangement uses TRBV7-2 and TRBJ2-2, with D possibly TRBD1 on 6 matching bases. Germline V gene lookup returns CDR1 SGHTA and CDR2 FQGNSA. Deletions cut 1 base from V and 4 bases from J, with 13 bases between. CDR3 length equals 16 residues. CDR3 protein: CASSLGQGRATGELFF. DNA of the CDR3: TGTGCCAGCAGCTTAGGGCAGGGGAGAGCCACCGGGGAGCTGTTTTTT. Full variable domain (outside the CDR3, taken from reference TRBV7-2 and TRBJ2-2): GAGVSQSPSNKVTEKGKDVELRCDPISGHTALYWYRQSLGQGLEFLIYFQGNSAPDKSGLPSDRFSAERTGGSVSTLTIQRTQQEDSAVYLCASSLGQGRATGELFFGEGSRLTVL.

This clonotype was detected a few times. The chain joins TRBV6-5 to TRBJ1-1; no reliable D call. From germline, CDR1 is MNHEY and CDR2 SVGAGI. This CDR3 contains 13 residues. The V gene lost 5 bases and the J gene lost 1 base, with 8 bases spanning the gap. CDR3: CASSPITNTEAFF. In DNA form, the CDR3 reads TGTGCCAGCAGTCCCATAACGAACACTGAAGCTTTCTTT.

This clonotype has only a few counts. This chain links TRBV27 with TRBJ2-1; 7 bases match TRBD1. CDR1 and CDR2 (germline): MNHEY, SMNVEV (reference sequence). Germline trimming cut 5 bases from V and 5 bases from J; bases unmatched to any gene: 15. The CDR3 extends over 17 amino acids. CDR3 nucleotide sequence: TGTGCCAGCAGTCCCCTAGGACAGGCACTAGTTAACAATGAGCAGTTCTTC. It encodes CASSPLGQALVNNEQFF.

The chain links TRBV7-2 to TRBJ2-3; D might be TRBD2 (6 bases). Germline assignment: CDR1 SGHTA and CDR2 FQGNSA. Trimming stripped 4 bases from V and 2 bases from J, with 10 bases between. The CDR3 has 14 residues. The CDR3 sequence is CASSSSGPTDTQYF. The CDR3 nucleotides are TGTGCCAGCAGCTCCAGCGGGCCCACAGATACGCAGTATTTT.

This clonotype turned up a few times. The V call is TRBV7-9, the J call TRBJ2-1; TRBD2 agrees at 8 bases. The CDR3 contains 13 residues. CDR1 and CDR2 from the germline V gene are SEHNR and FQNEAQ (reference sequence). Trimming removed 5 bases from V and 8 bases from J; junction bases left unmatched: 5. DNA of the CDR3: TGTGCCAGCAGCGACGGGGGGGTCCATGAGCAGTTCTTC. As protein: CASSDGGVHEQFF.

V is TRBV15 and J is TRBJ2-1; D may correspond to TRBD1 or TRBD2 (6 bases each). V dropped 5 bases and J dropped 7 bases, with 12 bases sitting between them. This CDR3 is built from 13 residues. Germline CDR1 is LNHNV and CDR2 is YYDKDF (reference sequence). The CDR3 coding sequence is TGTGCCACCAGCCCGGGGGCGAGTAATGAGCAGTTCTTC. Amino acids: CATSPGASNEQFF.

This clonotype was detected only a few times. CDR3 residues: CATSGQGAGSVYGYTF. The CDR3 nucleotides read TGTGCCACCAGCGGACAGGGGGCCGGTTCCGTCTATGGCTACACCTTC. The gene calls are TRBV15 and TRBJ1-2; 11 bases align to TRBD1. The junction had 9 bases not matched to a gene; V was cut back by 5 bases and J by 4 bases. This CDR3 has 16 residues. Germline-derived CDR1 and CDR2 are LNHNV and YYDKDF (reference sequence).

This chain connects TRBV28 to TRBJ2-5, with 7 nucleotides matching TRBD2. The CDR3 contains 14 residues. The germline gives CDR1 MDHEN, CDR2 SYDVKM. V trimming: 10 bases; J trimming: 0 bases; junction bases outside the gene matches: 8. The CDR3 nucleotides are TGTGCCACCATGGGACTACCGTACCAAGAGACCCAGTACTTC. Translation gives CATMGLPYQETQYF.

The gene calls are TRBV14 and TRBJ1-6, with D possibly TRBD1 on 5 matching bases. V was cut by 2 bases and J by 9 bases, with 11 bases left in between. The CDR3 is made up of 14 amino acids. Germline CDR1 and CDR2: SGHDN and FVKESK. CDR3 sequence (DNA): TGTGCCAGCAGCCAAAGGGCAGGGTTTTCACCCCTCCACTTT. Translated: CASSQRAGFSPLHF.